Following are 2 T cell receptor beta chains from one sample sequenced in a study of T cells in Graves' hyperthyroidism and ophthalmopathy. TCR beta CDR3 sequences were amplified from RNA transcripts. Initially, a first-round RT-PCR of the TCR CDR3 employed the HTBI primer set. TCRdb re-called the multiplex PCR reads with MiXCR, one entry per CDR3 protein. The sample lists some 740,000 distinct CDR3 sequences, approximately 14% seen once, with roughly a tenth in the top ten. The sample taken for sequencing was blood. The receptors here all came from a woman aged 18-35 years with Graves' hyperthyroidism.

This clonotype was detected only a few times. The CDR3, as DNA: TGCAGCGTTGATCCGGGACAGGGAGGCTCTGGCTACACCTTC. It is translated as CSVDPGQGGSGYTF. The chain couples TRBV29-1 to TRBJ1-2; TRBD1 agrees at 9 bases. The germline gives CDR1 SQVTM, CDR2 ANQGSEA. The CDR3 sequence is 14 residues long. The V gene end was trimmed by 3 bases and the J gene end by 7 bases; junction bases not matched to a gene: 9.

This chain connects TRBV10-1 to TRBJ2-1; 11 bases are shared with TRBD2. CDR3 size: 15 residues. Unmatched junction bases numbered 9, after V lost 10 bases and J lost 4 bases. Germline loops: CDR1 WNHNN, CDR2 SYGVQD (reference sequence). The CDR3 DNA is TGCGCCACTCAAGCCGGGACTAGCGGTTACAATGAGCAGTTCTTC. Translation: CATQAGTSGYNEQFF.